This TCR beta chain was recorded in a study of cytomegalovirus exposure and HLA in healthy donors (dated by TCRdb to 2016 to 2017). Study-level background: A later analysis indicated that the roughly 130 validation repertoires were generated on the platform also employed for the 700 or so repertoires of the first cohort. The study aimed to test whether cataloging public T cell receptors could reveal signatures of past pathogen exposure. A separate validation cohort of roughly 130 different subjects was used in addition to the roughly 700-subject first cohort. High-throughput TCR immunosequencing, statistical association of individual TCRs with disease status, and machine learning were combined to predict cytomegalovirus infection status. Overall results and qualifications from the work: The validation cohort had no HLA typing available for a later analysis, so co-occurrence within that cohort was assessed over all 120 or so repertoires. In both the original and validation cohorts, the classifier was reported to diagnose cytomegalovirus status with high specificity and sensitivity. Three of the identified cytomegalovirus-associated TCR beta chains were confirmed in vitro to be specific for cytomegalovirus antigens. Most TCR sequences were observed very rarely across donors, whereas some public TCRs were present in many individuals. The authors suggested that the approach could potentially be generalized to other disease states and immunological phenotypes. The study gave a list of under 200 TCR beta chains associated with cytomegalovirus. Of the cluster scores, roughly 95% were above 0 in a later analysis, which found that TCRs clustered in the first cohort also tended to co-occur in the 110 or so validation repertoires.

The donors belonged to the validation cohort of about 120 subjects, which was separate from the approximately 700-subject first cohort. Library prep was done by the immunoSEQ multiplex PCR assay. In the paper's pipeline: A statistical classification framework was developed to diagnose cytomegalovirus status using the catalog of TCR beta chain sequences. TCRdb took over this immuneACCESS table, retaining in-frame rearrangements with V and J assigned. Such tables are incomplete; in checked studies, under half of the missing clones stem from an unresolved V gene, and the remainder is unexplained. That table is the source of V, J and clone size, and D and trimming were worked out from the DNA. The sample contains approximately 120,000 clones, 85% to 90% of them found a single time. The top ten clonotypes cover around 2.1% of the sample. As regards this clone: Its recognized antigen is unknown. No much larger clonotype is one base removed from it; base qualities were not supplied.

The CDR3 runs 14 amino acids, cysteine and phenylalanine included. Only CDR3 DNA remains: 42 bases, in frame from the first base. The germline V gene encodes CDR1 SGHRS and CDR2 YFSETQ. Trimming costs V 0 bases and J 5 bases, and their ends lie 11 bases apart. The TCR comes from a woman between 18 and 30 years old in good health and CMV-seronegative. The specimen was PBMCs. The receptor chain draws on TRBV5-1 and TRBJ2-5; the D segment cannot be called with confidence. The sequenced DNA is TGCGCCAGCAGCTTGGCGCTCGTACGGGAGACCCAGTACTTC. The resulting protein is CASSLALVRETQYF. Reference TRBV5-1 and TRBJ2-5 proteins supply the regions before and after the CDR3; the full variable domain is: KAGVTQTPRYLIKTRGQQVTLSCSPISGHRSVSWYQQTPGQGLQFLFEYFSETQRNKGNFPGRFSGRQFSNSRSEMNVSTLELGDSALYLCASSLALVRETQYFGPGTRLLVL.